This section outlines one T cell receptor (beta chain) sequence together with its context. No antigen is known for it. No base quality values were provided; no much bigger clone lies one nucleotide off. The sample comes from a study of CD8+CD57+ T cells in acquired aplastic anemia (dated 2018 in TCRdb). Study-level background: A mean of about 3.2 ug of DNA, ranging from roughly 0.18 to 30 ug, was extracted from sorted CD4+ and CD8+ cells. For healthy donor samples, the average read count was about 9.9 million for CD4+ cells and 11 million to 13 million for CD8+ cells.

Counted from cysteine to phenylalanine, this CDR3 has 16 amino acids. Only CDR3 DNA is held: 48 bases, read in frame from base 1. The germline V gene specifies SGHVT as CDR1 and SQSDAQ as CDR2. V is trimmed back by 6 bases and J by 0 bases, and the junction contains 7 bases that no gene match accounts for. Genomic DNA was used as template for profiling of TCR beta VDJ combinations and CDR3 sequences. An Illumina HiSeq 2000 was used for TCR repertoire sequencing. Per the authors' processing: TRBV/TRBJ rearrangement plots, CDR3 size and DJ length profiles, and Simpson's diversity index were used to assess repertoires. The most abundant DNA sequence in the deep sequencing data was taken as the immunodominant clone. CDR3 amino acid sequences were screened for sharing across subjects and were compared with published repertoires and the VDJdb database. Through fastp at Q25 and MiXCR, TCRdb rebuilt clones from the public reads, retaining in-frame beta chains. A single entry per CDR3 protein holds the most common genes and DNA from its merged rows. These V and J calls derive from TCRdb rather than the authors' analysis. Recorded for this sample are roughly 420,000 distinct CDR3 sequences; roughly 64% of them occurred a single time. The ten largest account for 3% to 5% of the sample.

The study deep-sequenced TCR repertoires of sorted CD4+ and CD8+ blood T cells from severe aplastic anemia patients and healthy subjects. Ficoll-Paque density gradient centrifugation was used to isolate peripheral blood mononuclear cells. Before DNA was extracted, CD4+ and CD8+ T cells were sorted using either FACS or magnetic beads. Results and caveats for the whole study, not just this receptor: No significant difference in CD8+ Simpson's diversity was found between patients and healthy controls (P=0.060). Roughly 30 CD8+ CDR3 sequences were found to be shared between patients and controls, but these sequences appeared to be highly expressed in patients and within the immunodominant clones of the patients.

This clonotype was sampled from a human donor in good health, serving as a control. The sequencing input was sorted CD4+, CD8+, or CD8+CD57+ T cells (not recorded which) from PBMCs. The chain is made from TRBV7-4 and TRBJ1-1; a stretch of 10 junction bases matches TRBD1. The nucleotide sequence is TGTGCCAGCAGGACAGGGACAGGGGACATGAACACTGAAGCTTTCTTT. It translates to CASRTGTGDMNTEAFF.